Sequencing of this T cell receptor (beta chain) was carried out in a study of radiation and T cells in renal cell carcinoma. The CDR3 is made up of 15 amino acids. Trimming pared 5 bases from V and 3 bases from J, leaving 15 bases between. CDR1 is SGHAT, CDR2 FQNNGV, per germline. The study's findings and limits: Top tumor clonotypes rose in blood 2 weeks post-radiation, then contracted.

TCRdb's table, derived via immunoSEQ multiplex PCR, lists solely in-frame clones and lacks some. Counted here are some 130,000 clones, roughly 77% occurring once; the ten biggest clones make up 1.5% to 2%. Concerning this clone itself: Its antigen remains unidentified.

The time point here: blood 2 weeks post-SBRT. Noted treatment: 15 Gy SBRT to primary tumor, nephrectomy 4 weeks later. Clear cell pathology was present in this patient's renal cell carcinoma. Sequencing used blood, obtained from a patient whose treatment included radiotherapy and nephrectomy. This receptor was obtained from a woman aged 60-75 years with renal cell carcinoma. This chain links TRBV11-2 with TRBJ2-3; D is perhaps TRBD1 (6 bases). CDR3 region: CASSRVGHATDTQYF. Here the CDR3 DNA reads TGTGCCAGCAGCCGAGTGGGACATGCGACAGATACGCAGTATTTT.